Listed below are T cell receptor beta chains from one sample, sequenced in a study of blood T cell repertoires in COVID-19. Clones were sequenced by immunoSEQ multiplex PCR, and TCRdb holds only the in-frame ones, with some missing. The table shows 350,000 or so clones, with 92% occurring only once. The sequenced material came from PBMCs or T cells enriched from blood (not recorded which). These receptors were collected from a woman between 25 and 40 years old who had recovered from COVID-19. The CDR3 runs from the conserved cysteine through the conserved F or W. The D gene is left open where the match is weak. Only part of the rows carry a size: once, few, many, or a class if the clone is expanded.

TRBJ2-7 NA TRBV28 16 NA CASSSRQWTAGDEQYF TGTGCCAGCTCCTCCCGCCAGTGGACCGCGGGCGACGAGCAGTACTTC
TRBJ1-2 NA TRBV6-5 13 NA CASTPGVKSGYTF TGTGCCAGCACCCCGGGTGTGAAGTCTGGCTACACCTTC
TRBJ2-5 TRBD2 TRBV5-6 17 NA CASSLAGPLAEQETQYF TGTGCCAGCAGCTTGGCCGGGCCTCTAGCGGAACAAGAGACCCAGTACTTC
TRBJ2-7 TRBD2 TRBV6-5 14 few CASSPAGTSYEQYF TGTGCCAGCAGTCCCGCGGGGACTAGCTACGAGCAGTACTTC
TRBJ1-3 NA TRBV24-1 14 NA CATSDAADGNTIYF TGTGCCACCAGTGATGCGGCGGATGGAAACACCATATATTTT
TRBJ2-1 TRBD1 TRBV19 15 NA CASSILGQGYNEQFF TGTGCCAGTAGTATTCTGGGACAGGGATACAATGAGCAGTTCTTC
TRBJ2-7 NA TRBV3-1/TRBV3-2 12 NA CASVGATYEQYF TGTGCCAGCGTAGGGGCTACCTACGAGCAGTACTTC
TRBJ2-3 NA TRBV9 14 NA CASSARISTDTQYF TGTGCCAGCAGCGCTAGAATTAGCACAGATACGCAGTATTTT
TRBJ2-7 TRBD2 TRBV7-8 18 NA CASSLSLVGAGGIYEQYF TGTGCCAGCAGCTTAAGTTTGGTAGGAGCGGGAGGTATCTACGAGCAGTACTTC
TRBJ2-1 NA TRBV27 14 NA CASSPSSGNNEQFF TGTGCCAGCAGTCCTTCAAGCGGAAACAATGAGCAGTTCTTC
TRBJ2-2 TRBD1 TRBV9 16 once CASSDDRGYTTGELFF TGTGCCAGCAGCGACGACAGGGGATATACCACCGGGGAGCTGTTTTTT
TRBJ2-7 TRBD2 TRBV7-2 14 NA CASSRGTSYYEQYF TGTGCCAGCAGCCGCGGGACTAGTTATTACGAGCAGTACTTC
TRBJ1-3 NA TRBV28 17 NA CASSQGGASSAGNTIYF TGTGCCAGCAGCCAGGGCGGAGCAAGTTCTGCTGGAAACACCATATATTTT
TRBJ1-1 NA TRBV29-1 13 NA CSVRGRGNTEAFF TGCAGCGTTAGAGGCAGGGGGAACACTGAAGCTTTCTTT
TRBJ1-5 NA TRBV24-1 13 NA CATGHSPDQPQHF TGTGCCACAGGACACTCGCCGGATCAGCCCCAGCATTTT
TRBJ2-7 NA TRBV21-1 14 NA CASSRVSGSYEQYF TGTGCCAGCAGCAGGGTTTCGGGTTCCTACGAGCAGTACTTC
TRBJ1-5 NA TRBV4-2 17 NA CASSPGQYPIIDQPQHF TGTGCCAGCAGCCCAGGACAGTACCCGATAATCGATCAGCCCCAGCATTTT
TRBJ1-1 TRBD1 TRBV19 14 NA CASSLDRGPAEAFF TGTGCCAGTAGCCTAGACAGGGGGCCGGCTGAAGCTTTCTTT
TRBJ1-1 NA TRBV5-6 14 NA CASSLANRAGEAFF TGTGCCAGCAGCTTGGCCAATCGGGCAGGGGAAGCTTTCTTT
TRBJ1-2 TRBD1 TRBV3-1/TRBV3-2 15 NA CASSPQDRGNYGYTF TGTGCCAGCAGCCCTCAGGACAGGGGTAACTATGGCTACACCTTC
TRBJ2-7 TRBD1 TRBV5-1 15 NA CASSPLGQGQYEQYF TGCGCCAGCAGTCCCCTGGGACAGGGGCAGTACGAGCAGTACTTC
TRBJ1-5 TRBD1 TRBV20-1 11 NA CSVGGYQPQHF TGCAGTGTAGGGGGCTATCAGCCCCAGCATTTT
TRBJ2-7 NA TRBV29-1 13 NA CSVTQAEFYEQYF TGCAGCGTTACTCAAGCGGAGTTCTACGAGCAGTACTTC
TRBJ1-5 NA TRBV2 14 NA CASSESRANPPQHF TGTGCCAGCAGTGAGAGCAGGGCAAATCCGCCCCAGCATTTT
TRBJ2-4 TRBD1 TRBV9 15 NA CASSPTPRDSGIQYF TGTGCCAGCAGCCCCACCCCCCGGGACAGCGGCATTCAGTACTTC
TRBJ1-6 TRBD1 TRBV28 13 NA CASSSTGGRPLHF TGTGCCAGCAGTTCGACAGGGGGGAGGCCCCTCCACTTT
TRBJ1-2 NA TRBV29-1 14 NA CSVFGRGGSYGYTF TGCAGCGTCTTCGGGCGGGGGGGGTCCTATGGCTACACCTTC
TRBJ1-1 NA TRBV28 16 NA CASSLLATVLNTEAFF TGTGCCAGCAGTTTACTAGCGACAGTCTTGAACACTGAAGCTTTCTTT
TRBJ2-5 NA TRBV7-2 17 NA CASSLAAGAQYQETQYF TGTGCCAGCAGCTTAGCGGCTGGAGCTCAGTACCAAGAGACCCAGTACTTC
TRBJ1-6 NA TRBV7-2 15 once CASSLRSSYNSPLHF TGTGCCAGCAGCTTGCGGAGCTCCTATAATTCACCCCTCCACTTT